This T cell receptor (beta chain) was captured in a study of blood T cell repertoires in COVID-19. Whole-study context: Acute-phase and convalescent COVID-19 samples originated in the United States, Italy and Spain. Nucleic acid was either cDNA or gDNA, and it came from T cells, B-cell-depleted T cells, or PBMCs.

This clone turned up a few times. The V and J ends lost 1 base and 4 bases, in that order; junction bases with no gene match: 10. The germline gives CDR1 SGHDT, CDR2 YYEEEE. This CDR3 comprises 17 residues. Participant ages covered about 18 to 89 years across 24 US areas. The recovered donors of Cohort 3 showed two negative PCRs, clearance, or symptom resolution. Some clones are missing from TCRdb's copy, which holds only in-frame ones; the method was immunoSEQ multiplex PCR. The sample has about 130,000 clones, around 85% seen once. This sequence originates from a man in his forties or fifties who had recovered from COVID-19. V and J are TRBV5-6 and TRBJ1-5; 8 positions match TRBD1. The sequencing sample was made of PBMCs or T cells enriched from blood (not recorded which). The CDR3 DNA sequence: TGTGCCAGCAGCTTGTCGCCTCAGGGGGCCTCTAATCAGCCCCAGCATTTT. This gives the protein CASSLSPQGASNQPQHF.